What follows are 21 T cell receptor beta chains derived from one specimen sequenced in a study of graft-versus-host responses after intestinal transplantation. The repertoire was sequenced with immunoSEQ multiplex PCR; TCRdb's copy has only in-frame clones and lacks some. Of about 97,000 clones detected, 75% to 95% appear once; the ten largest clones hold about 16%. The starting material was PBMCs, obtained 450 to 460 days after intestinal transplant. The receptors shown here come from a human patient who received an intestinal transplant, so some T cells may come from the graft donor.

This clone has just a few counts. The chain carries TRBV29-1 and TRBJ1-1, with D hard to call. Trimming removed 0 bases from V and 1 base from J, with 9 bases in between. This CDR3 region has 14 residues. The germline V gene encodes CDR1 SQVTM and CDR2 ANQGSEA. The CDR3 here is CSVEDRGGNTEAFF. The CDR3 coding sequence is TGCAGCGTTGAAGATCGCGGAGGGAACACTGAAGCTTTCTTT.

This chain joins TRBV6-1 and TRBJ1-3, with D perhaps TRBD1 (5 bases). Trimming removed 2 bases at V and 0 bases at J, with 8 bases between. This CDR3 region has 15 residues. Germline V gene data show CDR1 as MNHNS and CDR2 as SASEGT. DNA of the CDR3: TGTGCCAGCAGTGAAATCGGGGCCTCTGGAAACACCATATATTTT. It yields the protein CASSEIGASGNTIYF.

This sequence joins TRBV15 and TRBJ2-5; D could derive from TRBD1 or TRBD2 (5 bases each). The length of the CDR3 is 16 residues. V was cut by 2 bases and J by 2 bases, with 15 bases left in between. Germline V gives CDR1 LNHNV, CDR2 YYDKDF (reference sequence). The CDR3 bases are TGTGCCACCAGCAGACCGGACGGGACGCTTCAAGAGACCCAGTACTTC. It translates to CATSRPDGTLQETQYF.

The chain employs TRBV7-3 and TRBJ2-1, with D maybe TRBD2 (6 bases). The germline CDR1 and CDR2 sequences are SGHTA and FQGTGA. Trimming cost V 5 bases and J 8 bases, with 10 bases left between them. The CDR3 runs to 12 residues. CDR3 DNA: TGTGCCAGCAGCCCCCCTAGCGATGAGCAGTTCTTC. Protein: CASSPPSDEQFF.

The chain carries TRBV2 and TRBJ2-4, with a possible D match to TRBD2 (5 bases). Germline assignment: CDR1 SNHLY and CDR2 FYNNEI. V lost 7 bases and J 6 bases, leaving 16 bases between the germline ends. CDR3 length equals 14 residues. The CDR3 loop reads CASNILEDRNIQYF. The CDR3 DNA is TGTGCCAGCAACATATTGGAGGATCGAAACATTCAGTACTTC. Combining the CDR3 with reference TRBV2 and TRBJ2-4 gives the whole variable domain EPEVTQTPSHQVTQMGQEVILRCVPISNHLYFYWYRQILGQKVEFLVSFYNNEISEKSEIFDDQFSVERPDGSNFTLKIRSTKLEDSAMYFCASNILEDRNIQYFGAGTRLSVL.

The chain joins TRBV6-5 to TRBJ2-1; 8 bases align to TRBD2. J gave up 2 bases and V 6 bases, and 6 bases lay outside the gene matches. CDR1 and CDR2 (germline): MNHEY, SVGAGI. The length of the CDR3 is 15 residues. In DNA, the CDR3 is TGTGCCAGCAGCCAACTAGCGGAGACCTACAATGAGCAGTTCTTC. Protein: CASSQLAETYNEQFF.

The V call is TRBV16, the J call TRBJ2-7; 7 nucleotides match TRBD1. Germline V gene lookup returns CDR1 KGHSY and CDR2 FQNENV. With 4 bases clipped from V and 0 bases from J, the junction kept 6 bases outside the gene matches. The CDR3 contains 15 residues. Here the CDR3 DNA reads TGTGCCAGCAGCCGGTCCGGGACAGACTCCTACGAGCAGTACTTC. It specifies CASSRSGTDSYEQYF. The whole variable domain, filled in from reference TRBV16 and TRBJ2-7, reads GEEVAQTPKHLVRGEGQKAKLYCAPIKGHSYVFWYQQVLKNEFKFLISFQNENVFDETGMPKERFSAKCLPNSPCSLEIQATKLEDSAVYFCASSRSGTDSYEQYFGPGTRLTVT.

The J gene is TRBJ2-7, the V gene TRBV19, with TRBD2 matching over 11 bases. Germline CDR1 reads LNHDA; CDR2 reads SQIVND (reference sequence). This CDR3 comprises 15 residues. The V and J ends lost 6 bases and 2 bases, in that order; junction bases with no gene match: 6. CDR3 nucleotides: TGTGCCAGTAGCCAACCGACTAGCGGGACCTACGAGCAGTACTTC. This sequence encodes CASSQPTSGTYEQYF.

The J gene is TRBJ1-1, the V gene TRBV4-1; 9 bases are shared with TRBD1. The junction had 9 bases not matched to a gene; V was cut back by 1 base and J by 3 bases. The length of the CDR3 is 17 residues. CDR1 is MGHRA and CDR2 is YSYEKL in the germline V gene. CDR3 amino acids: CASSQGRDRVLHTEAFF. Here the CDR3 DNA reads TGCGCCAGCAGCCAAGGTCGGGACAGGGTTCTTCACACTGAAGCTTTCTTT.

CDR3 DNA: TGCGCCAGCAGCTTGGGGTGGGAGACCCAGTACTTC. Translated, it gives CASSLGWETQYF. The gene calls are TRBV5-1 and TRBJ2-5, with no clear D. Trimming stripped 0 bases from V and 5 bases from J, with 5 bases between. In germline, CDR1 is SGHRS, CDR2 YFSETQ. The CDR3 has 12 residues.

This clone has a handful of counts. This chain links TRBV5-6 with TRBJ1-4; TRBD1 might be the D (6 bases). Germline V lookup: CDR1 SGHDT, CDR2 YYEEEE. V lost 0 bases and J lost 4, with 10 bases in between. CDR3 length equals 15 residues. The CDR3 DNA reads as TGTGCCAGCAGCTTGGTGGGGGCGGGTAATGAAAAACTGTTTTTT. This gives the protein CASSLVGAGNEKLFF.

CDR3 sequence: CASSLRGTARGTLLHF. CDR3 nucleotides: TGTGCCAGCAGCCTACGAGGTACGGCCAGGGGGACGCTCCTCCACTTT. The V and J genes are TRBV27 and TRBJ1-6; TRBD1 matches at 7 bases. The trim removed 6 bases at V and 15 bases at J, leaving 20 bases unmatched. Germline values: CDR1 MNHEY, CDR2 SMNVEV (reference sequence). The CDR3 consists of 16 residues.

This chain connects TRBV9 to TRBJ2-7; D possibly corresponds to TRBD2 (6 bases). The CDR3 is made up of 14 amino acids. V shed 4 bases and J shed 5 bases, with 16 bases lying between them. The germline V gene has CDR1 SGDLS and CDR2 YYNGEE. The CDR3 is CASSTGGFGDEQYF. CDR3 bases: TGTGCCAGCAGCACAGGAGGGTTTGGGGACGAGCAGTACTTC.

CDR3 coding DNA: TGTGCCAGCAGATTCCAGGGGGGGAACACTGAAGCTTTCTTT. Amino acid sequence: CASRFQGGNTEAFF. The genes are TRBV2 and TRBJ1-1, with TRBD1 matching 7 bases. Germline-derived CDR1 and CDR2 are SNHLY and FYNNEI. The CDR3 contains 14 residues. V lost 6 bases to trimming and J lost 1 base; unmatched junction nucleotides: 5. The whole variable domain, filled in from reference TRBV2 and TRBJ1-1, reads EPEVTQTPSHQVTQMGQEVILRCVPISNHLYFYWYRQILGQKVEFLVSFYNNEISEKSEIFDDQFSVERPDGSNFTLKIRSTKLEDSAMYFCASRFQGGNTEAFFGQGTRLTVV.

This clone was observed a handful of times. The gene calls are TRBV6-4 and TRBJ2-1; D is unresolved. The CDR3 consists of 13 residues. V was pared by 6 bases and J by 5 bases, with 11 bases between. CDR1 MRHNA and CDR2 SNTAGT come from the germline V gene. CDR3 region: CASSPDANNEQFF. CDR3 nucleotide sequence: TGTGCCAGCAGCCCCGACGCGAACAATGAGCAGTTCTTC.

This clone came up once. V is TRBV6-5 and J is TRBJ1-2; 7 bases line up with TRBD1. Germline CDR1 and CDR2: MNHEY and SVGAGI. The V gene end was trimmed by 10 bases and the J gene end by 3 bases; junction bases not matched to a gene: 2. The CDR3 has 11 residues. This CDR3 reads CATQGDYGYTF. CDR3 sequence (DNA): TGTGCCACCCAGGGGGACTATGGCTACACCTTC.

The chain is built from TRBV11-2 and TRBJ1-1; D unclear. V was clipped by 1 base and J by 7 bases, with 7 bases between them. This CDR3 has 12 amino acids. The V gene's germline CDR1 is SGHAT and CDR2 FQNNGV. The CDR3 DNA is TGTGCCAGCAGCTTAGCGGGCGATGAAGCTTTCTTT. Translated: CASSLAGDEAFF.

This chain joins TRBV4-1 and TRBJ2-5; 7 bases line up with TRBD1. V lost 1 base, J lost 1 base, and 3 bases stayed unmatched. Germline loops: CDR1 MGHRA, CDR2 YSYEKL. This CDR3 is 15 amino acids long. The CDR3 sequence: CASSQGQGFQETQYF. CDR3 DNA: TGCGCCAGCAGCCAAGGACAGGGATTCCAAGAGACCCAGTACTTC.

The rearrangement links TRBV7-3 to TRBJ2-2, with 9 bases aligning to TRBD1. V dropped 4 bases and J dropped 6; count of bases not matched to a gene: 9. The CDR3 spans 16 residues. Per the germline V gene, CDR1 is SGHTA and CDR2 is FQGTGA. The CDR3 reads CASSSPGQGNPGELFF. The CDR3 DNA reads TGTGCCAGCAGCTCCCCGGGACAGGGTAATCCCGGGGAGCTGTTTTTT.

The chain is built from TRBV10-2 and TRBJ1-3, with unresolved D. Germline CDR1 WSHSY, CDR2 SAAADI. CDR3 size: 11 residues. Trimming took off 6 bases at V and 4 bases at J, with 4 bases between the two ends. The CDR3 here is CASSGGNTIYF. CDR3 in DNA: TGCGCCAGCAGCGGGGGAAACACCATATATTTT.

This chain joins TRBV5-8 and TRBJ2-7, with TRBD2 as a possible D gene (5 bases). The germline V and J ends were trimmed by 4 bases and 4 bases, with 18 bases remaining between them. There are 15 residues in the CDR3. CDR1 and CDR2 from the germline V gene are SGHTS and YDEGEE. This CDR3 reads CASSPGRQGGYEQYF. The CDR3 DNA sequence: TGTGCCAGCAGCCCCGGTCGACAAGGAGGTTACGAGCAGTACTTC.